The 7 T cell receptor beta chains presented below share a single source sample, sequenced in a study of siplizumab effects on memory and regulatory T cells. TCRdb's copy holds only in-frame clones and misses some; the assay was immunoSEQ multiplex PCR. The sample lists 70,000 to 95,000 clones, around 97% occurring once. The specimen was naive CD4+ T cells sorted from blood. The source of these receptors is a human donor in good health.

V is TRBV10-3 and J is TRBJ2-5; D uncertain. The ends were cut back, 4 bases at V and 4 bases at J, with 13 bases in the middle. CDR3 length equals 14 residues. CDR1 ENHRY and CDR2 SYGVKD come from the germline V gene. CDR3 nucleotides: TGTGCCATCAGTGGCCCAGTCGGCGGAGAGACCCAGTACTTC. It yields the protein CAISGPVGGETQYF.

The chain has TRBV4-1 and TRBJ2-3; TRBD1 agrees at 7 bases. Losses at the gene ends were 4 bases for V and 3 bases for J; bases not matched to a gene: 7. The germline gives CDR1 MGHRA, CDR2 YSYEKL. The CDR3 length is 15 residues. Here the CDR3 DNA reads TGCGCCAGCAGCCCGTACAGGGGACGGACAGATACGCAGTATTTT. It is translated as CASSPYRGRTDTQYF.

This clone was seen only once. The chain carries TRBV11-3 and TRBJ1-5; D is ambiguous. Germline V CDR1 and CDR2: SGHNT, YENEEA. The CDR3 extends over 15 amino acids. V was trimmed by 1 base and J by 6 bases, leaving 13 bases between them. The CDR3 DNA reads TGTGCCAGCAGCTTAGCTCATTCGGGGTGTCAGCCCCAGCATTTT. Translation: CASSLAHSGCQPQHF.

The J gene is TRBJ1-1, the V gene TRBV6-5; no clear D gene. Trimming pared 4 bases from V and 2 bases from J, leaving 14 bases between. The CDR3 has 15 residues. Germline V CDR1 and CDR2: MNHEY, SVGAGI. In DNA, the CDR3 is TGTGCCAGCAGTTCTAGAGGGTTGGGAAACACTGAAGCTTTCTTT. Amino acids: CASSSRGLGNTEAFF.

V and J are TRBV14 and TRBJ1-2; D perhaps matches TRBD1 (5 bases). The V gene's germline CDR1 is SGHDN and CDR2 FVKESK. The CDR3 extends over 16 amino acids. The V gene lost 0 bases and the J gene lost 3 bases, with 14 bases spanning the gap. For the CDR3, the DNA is TGTGCCAGCAGCCAAGAATTGGCAGGGCAGTACTATGGCTACACCTTC. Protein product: CASSQELAGQYYGYTF.

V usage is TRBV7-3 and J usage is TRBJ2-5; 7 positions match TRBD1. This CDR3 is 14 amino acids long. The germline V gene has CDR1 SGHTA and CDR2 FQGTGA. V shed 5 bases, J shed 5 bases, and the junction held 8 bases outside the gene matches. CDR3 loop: CASSHDRASETQYF. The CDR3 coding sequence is TGTGCCAGCAGCCATGACAGGGCCTCTGAGACCCAGTACTTC.

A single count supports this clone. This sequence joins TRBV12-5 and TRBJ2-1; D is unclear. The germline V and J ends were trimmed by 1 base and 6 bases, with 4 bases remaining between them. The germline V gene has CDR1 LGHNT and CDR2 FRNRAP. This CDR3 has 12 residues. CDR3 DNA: TGTGCTAGTGGTTTGGGATCCAATGAGCAGTTCTTC. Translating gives CASGLGSNEQFF.